These 7 T cell receptor beta chains originate from one sample sequenced in a study of human T cells and chemical hapten exposure. TCRdb recomputed calls from the 5' RACE reads with MiXCR, one row per CDR3 protein. In the table there are under 150,000 distinct CDR3 sequences, around a fifth of which are singletons. Blood, whole and unfractionated, served as the source for total RNA extraction. These receptors came from a human donor in good health.

This clonotype has just a few counts. The rearrangement uses TRBV9 and TRBJ1-3; D is undetermined. This CDR3 has 15 amino acids. CDR1 and CDR2 from the germline V gene are SGDLS and YYNGEE. Deletions cut 0 bases from V and 0 bases from J, with 7 bases between. CDR3 sequence reads: CASSVGPNSGNTIYF. The CDR3 coding sequence is TGTGCCAGCAGCGTAGGACCGAACTCTGGAAACACCATATATTTT. The complete variable domain, with remaining parts taken from reference TRBV9 and TRBJ1-3, reads DSGVTQTPKHLITATGQRVTLRCSPRSGDLSVYWYQQSLDQGLQFLIQYYNGEERAKGNILERFSAQQFPDLHSELNLSSLELGDSALYFCASSVGPNSGNTIYFGEGSWLTVV.

In its sample, this clonotype was seen many times. V is TRBV5-5 and J is TRBJ2-7; TRBD1 aligns across 7 bases. This CDR3 has 14 amino acids. Germline trimming cut 6 bases from V and 2 bases from J; bases unmatched to any gene: 8. CDR1 SGHKS and CDR2 YYEKEE come from the germline V gene (reference sequence). The CDR3, as DNA: TGTGCCAGCATCCGAACAGGGGCCGCCTACGAGCAGTACTTC. The encoded protein is CASIRTGAAYEQYF. Filled out from reference TRBV5-5 and TRBJ2-7, the complete variable domain reads DAGVTQSPTHLIKTRGQQVTLRCSPISGHKSVSWYQQVLGQGPQFIFQYYEKEERGRGNFPDRFSARQFPNYSSELNVNALLLGDSALYLCASIRTGAAYEQYFGPGTRLTVT.

This clonotype occurred a few times. The chain recombines TRBV6-6 with TRBJ2-2, with D unclear. This CDR3 spans 11 amino acids. V lost 5 bases to trimming and J lost 3 bases, with 1 base between them. Germline-derived CDR1 and CDR2 are MNHNY and SVGAGI (reference sequence). For the CDR3, the DNA is TGTGCCAGCAGTGACACCGGGGAGCTGTTTTTT. Protein sequence: CASSDTGELFF.

The chain employs TRBV20-1 and TRBJ2-3, with no clear D. The ends were cut back, 4 bases at V and 6 bases at J, with 11 bases in the middle. Germline V gene lookup returns CDR1 DFQATT and CDR2 SNEGSKA (reference sequence). This CDR3 is built from 12 residues. This CDR3 reads CSAIDGIDTQYF. In nucleotides, the CDR3 is TGCAGTGCTATTGATGGAATTGATACGCAGTATTTT.

The CDR3 is CASSYSRNNEQFF. The CDR3 coding sequence is TGTGCCAGCAGTTACTCGAGAAACAATGAGCAGTTCTTC. The chain combines TRBV6-5 with TRBJ2-1; D not resolved. This CDR3 region has 13 residues. Germline V gene lookup returns CDR1 MNHEY and CDR2 SVGAGI. The ends were cut back, 0 bases at V and 5 bases at J, with 5 bases in the middle.

This clonotype occurred a few times. The J gene is TRBJ1-5, the V gene TRBV24-1, with D possibly TRBD1 on 5 matching bases. This CDR3 has 14 amino acids. Trimming pared 4 bases from V and 5 bases from J, leaving 11 bases between. CDR1 KGHDR and CDR2 SFDVKD come from the germline V gene. In DNA, the CDR3 is TGTGCCACCAGTGACGGGGGAGTCTATCAGCCCCAGCATTTT. Its protein is CATSDGGVYQPQHF.

This chain links TRBV12-5 with TRBJ2-1; D is possibly TRBD1 (6 bases). V was pared by 8 bases and J by 2 bases, with 13 bases between. Germline-derived CDR1 and CDR2 are LGHNT and FRNRAP. The CDR3 is 14 amino acids. The CDR3 spells CASRGEGAYNEQFF. As DNA, the CDR3 is TGTGCTAGTAGAGGCGAGGGGGCCTACAATGAGCAGTTCTTC.